Each of the 12 T cell receptor beta chains below was sequenced from the same sample in a study of cytomegalovirus exposure and HLA in healthy donors. The study ran its PCR with 60 Vbeta and 13 Jbeta primers. The repertoire was sequenced with immunoSEQ multiplex PCR; TCRdb's copy has only in-frame clones and lacks some. The profile shows 150,000 to 200,000 clones, around 72% of them singletons. Sequencing was performed on PBMCs. The receptors were gathered from a woman in her forties in good health and CMV-seropositive.

This chain joins TRBV30 and TRBJ2-7, with TRBD1 matching 8 bases. CDR3 length: 15 amino acids. Germline loops: CDR1 GTSNPN, CDR2 SVGIG (reference sequence). With 4 bases clipped from V and 3 bases from J, the junction kept 11 bases outside the gene matches. CDR3 bases: TGTGCCTGGAACTTACGGACAGGGCGGGACTACGAGCAGTACTTC. Translation gives CAWNLRTGRDYEQYF. The full variable domain, in which reference TRBV30 and TRBJ2-7 provide the parts outside the CDR3, is SQTIHQWPATLVQPVGSPLSLECTVEGTSNPNLYWYRQAAGRGLQLLFYSVGIGQISSEVPQNLSASRPQDRQFILSSKKLLLSDSGFYLCAWNLRTGRDYEQYFGPGTRLTVT.

This rearrangement joins TRBV6-6 to TRBJ1-1; 10 bases are a match to TRBD1. From germline, CDR1 is MNHNY and CDR2 SVGAGI (reference sequence). The CDR3 is 14 residues long. The V segment lost 4 bases and the J segment 8 bases; nucleotides outside the gene matches: 7. CDR3 loop: CASSWTGGFGEAFF. DNA of the CDR3: TGTGCCAGCAGTTGGACAGGGGGTTTTGGGGAAGCTTTCTTT.

The V call is TRBV6-1, the J call TRBJ2-5; 13 nucleotides agree with TRBD2. Trimming removed 5 bases from V and 7 bases from J; junction bases left unmatched: 7. Germline CDR1 is MNHNS and CDR2 is SASEGT. CDR3 length: 15 amino acids. Written as DNA, the CDR3 is TGTGCCAGCAGTCCCCGGACTAGCGGGGGTGGGACCCAGTACTTC. Protein: CASSPRTSGGGTQYF.

V usage is TRBV11-2 and J usage is TRBJ1-4, with D unclear. Germline CDR1 is SGHAT and CDR2 is FQNNGV. Trimming took off 5 bases at V and 2 bases at J, with 21 bases between the two ends. This CDR3 spans 18 amino acids. In DNA form, the CDR3 reads TGTGCCAGCAGCATCATGGGCACCTACTTATCTACTAATGAAAAACTGTTTTTT. Protein sequence: CASSIMGTYLSTNEKLFF.

V usage is TRBV2 and J usage is TRBJ1-1; TRBD1 aligns across 9 bases. Losses at the gene ends were 8 bases for V and 11 bases for J; bases not matched to a gene: 6. The CDR3 is 11 residues long. CDR1 and CDR2 from the germline V gene are SNHLY and FYNNEI. The CDR3 region is CASRDRVVAFF. In DNA form, the CDR3 reads TGTGCCAGCCGGGACAGGGTAGTGGCTTTCTTT.

V usage is TRBV7-2 and J usage is TRBJ2-2; the D gene is possibly TRBD2 (6 bases). The CDR3 contains 15 residues. Germline V CDR1 and CDR2: SGHTA, FQGNSA. Trimming removed 5 bases from V and 6 bases from J, with 16 bases in between. Written as DNA, the CDR3 is TGTGCCAGCAGCCTTTTTTCGGGGGAGGCCGGGGAGCTGTTTTTT. It specifies CASSLFSGEAGELFF.

This clone has more than one count but fewer than ten. The chain is built from TRBV7-2 and TRBJ1-3; 12 bases fit TRBD1. Germline trimming cut 4 bases from V and 3 bases from J; bases unmatched to any gene: 4. This CDR3 has 16 residues. CDR1 is SGHTA, CDR2 FQGNSA, per germline. This CDR3 is CASSWRDRGLGNTIYF. For the CDR3, the DNA is TGTGCCAGCAGCTGGCGGGACAGGGGGCTTGGAAACACCATATATTTT.

The chain recombines TRBV11-2 with TRBJ2-2; D possibly corresponds to TRBD2 (7 bases). Germline V gives CDR1 SGHAT, CDR2 FQNNGV. Trimming cost V 0 bases and J 2 bases, with 19 bases left between them. This CDR3 contains 19 residues. The CDR3 sequence is CASSLEVWGASGNTGELFF. The CDR3 nucleotides are TGTGCCAGCAGCTTAGAGGTTTGGGGGGCTAGCGGAAACACCGGGGAGCTGTTTTTT.

The chain couples TRBV4-3 to TRBJ2-3; 16 bases line up with TRBD2. Germline V CDR1 and CDR2: LGHNA, YSLEER. V lost 3 bases to trimming and J lost 6 bases; unmatched junction nucleotides: 0. The CDR3 runs 15 residues. The chain's CDR3 is CASSQGLAGGDTQYF. CDR3 nucleotide sequence: TGCGCCAGCAGCCAGGGACTAGCGGGAGGGGATACGCAGTATTTT.

The chain carries TRBV30 and TRBJ2-7; 10 bases agree with TRBD1. The CDR3 consists of 14 residues. Germline values: CDR1 GTSNPN, CDR2 SVGIG (reference sequence). The ends lost 4 bases at V and 1 base at J; junction bases unmatched: 4. The CDR3 loop is CAWNRDRGSYEQYF. DNA for the CDR3: TGTGCCTGGAACCGGGACAGGGGTTCCTACGAGCAGTACTTC.

The CDR3, as DNA: TGTGCCAGCAGTTTATCGGAGGCGGGGGCGGGAGGCTACACCTTC. Its protein is CASSLSEAGAGGYTF. This chain links TRBV27 with TRBJ1-2; perhaps TRBD1 as D (6 bases). In germline, CDR1 is MNHEY, CDR2 SMNVEV (reference sequence). This CDR3 contains 15 residues. Trimming left V 0 bases short and J 8 bases short, with 16 bases between.

The rearrangement links TRBV5-1 to TRBJ1-2; 11 bases are shared with TRBD1. Germline V lookup: CDR1 SGHRS, CDR2 YFSETQ. The CDR3 has 13 residues. V was clipped by 4 bases and J by 4 bases; unmatched bases: 0. The CDR3 reads CASSGTGGYGYTF. CDR3 nucleotides: TGCGCCAGCAGCGGGACAGGGGGCTATGGCTACACCTTC.